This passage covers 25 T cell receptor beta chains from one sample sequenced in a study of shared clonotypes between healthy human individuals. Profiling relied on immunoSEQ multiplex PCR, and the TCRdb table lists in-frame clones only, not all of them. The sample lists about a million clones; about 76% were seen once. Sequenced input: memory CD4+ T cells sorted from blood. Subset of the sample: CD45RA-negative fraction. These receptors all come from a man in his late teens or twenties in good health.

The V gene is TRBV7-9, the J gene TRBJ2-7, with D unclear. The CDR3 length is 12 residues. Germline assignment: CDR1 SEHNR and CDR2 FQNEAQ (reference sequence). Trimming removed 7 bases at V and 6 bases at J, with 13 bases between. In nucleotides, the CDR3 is TGTGCCAGCACTTCAAGTCGGGTCGAGCAGTACTTC. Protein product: CASTSSRVEQYF.

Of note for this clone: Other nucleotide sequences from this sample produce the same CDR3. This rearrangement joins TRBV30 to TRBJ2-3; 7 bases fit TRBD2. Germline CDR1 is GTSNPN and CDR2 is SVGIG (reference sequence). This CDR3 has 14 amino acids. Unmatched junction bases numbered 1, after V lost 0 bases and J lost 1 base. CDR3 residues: CAWSVGGGTDTQYF. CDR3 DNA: TGTGCCTGGAGTGTGGGGGGGGGCACAGATACGCAGTATTTT.

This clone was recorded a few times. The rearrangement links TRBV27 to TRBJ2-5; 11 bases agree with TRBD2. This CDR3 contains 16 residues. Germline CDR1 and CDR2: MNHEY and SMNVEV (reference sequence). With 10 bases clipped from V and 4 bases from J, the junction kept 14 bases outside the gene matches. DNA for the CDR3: TGTGCCACTTCGCGACTAGCGGGGCTTGGGGTAGAGACCCAGTACTTC. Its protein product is CATSRLAGLGVETQYF.

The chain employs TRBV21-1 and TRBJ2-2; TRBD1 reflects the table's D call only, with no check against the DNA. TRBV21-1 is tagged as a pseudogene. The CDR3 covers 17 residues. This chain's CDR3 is CASSKVIKGVVTGELFF. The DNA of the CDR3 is TGTGCCAGCAGCAAAGTCATCAAGGGGGTGGTCACCGGGGAGCTGTTTTTT.

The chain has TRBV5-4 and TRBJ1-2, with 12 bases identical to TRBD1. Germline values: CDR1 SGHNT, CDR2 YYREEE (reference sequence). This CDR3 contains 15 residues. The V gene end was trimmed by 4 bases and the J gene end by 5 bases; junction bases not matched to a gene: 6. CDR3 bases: TGTGCCAGCAGCCAGGGACAGGGGGCAGGTTATGGCTACACCTTC. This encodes CASSQGQGAGYGYTF.

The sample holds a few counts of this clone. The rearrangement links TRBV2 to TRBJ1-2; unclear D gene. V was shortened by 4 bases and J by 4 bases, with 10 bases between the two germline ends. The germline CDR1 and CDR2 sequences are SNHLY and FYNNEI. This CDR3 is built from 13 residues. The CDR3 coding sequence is TGTGCCAGCAGTGGCGACAAAGTCTATGGCTACACCTTC. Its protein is CASSGDKVYGYTF.

In nucleotides, the CDR3 is TGTGCCAGCAGCAACCTGGGTGTCTCACAAAGTCGGGCCAACGTCCTGACTTTC. This encodes CASSNLGVSQSRANVLTF. The chain combines TRBV7-6 with TRBJ2-6; D not resolved. Germline-derived CDR1 and CDR2 are SGHVS and FNYEAQ. V gave up 5 bases and J gave up 5 bases, with 22 bases separating them. This CDR3 comprises 18 residues.

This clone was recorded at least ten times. The CDR3 bases are TGTGCCAGCAGCCCAAGACAGGTGATAGAGACCCAGTACTTC. The encoded protein is CASSPRQVIETQYF. The chain combines TRBV7-2 with TRBJ2-5, with D possibly matching TRBD1 (6 bases). The CDR3 has 14 amino acids. Trimming cost V 5 bases and J 4 bases, with 14 bases left between them. Per germline, CDR1 SGHTA and CDR2 FQGNSA.

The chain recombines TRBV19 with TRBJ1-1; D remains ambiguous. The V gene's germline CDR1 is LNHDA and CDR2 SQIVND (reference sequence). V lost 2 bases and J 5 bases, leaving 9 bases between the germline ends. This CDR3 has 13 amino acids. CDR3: CASSISGITEAFF. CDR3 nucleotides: TGTGCCAGTAGTATATCGGGGATAACTGAAGCTTTCTTT.

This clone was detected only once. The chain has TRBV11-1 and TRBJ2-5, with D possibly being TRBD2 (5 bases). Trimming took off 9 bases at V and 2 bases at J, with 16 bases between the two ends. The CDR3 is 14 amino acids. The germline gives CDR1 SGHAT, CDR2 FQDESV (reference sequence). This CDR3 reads CASRVPGIQETQYF. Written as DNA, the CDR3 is TGTGCCAGTCGCGTCCCCGGGATTCAAGAGACCCAGTACTTC.

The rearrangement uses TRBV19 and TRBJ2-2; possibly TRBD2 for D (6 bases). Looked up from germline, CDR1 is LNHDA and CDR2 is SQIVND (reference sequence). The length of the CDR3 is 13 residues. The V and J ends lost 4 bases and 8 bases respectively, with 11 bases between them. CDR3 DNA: TGTGCCAGTAGTAATCGGGGGAGTGGGGAGCTGTTTTTT. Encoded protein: CASSNRGSGELFF. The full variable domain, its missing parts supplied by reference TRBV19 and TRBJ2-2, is DGGITQSPKYLFRKEGQNVTLSCEQNLNHDAMYWYRQDPGQGLRLIYYSQIVNDFQKGDIAEGYSVSREKKESFPLTVTSAQKNPTAFYLCASSNRGSGELFFGEGSRLTVL.

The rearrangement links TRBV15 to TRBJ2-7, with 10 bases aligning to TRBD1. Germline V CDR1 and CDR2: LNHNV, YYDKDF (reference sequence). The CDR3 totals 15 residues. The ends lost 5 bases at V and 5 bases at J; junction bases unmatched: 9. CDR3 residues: CATSGPGQGRHEQYF. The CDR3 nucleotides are TGTGCCACCAGCGGACCGGGACAGGGGCGACACGAGCAGTACTTC.

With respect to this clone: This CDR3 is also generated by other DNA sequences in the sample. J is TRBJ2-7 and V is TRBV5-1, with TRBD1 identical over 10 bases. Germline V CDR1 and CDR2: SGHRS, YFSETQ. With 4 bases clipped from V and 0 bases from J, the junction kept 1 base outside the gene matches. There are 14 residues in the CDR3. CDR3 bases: TGCGCCAGCAGCCGGACAGGGGGCTCCTACGAGCAGTACTTC. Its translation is CASSRTGGSYEQYF.

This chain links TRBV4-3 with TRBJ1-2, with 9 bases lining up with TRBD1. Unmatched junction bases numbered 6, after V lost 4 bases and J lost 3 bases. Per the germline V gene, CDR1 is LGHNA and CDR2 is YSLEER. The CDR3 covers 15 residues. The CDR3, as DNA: TGCGCCAGCAGCCCAAGACAGGGGGTCGACTATGGCTACACCTTC. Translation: CASSPRQGVDYGYTF.

The CDR3 region has the DNA TGTGCCATCAGTGAGTCGTATAGGGACTATTCCTACGAGCAGTACTTC. This sequence encodes CAISESYRDYSYEQYF. The J gene is TRBJ2-7, the V gene TRBV10-3, with 7 bases identical to TRBD2. The J segment lost 1 base and the V segment lost 0 bases, leaving 6 bases of the junction unmatched. From germline, CDR1 is ENHRY and CDR2 SYGVKD. The CDR3 has 16 residues.

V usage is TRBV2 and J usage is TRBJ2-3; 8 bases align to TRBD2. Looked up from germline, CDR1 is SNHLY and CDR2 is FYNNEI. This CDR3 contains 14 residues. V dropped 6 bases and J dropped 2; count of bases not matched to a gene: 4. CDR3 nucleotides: TGTGCCAGCAGCCTTAGCGGGGTCACAGATACGCAGTATTTT. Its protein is CASSLSGVTDTQYF.

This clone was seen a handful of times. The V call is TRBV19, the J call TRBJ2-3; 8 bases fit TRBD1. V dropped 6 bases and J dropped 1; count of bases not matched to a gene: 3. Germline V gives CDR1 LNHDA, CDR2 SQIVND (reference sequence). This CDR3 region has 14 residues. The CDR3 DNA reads TGTGCCAGTAGGGAGGACAGGGGCACAGATACGCAGTATTTT. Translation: CASREDRGTDTQYF.

CDR3 sequence: CASSLDRQAHYGYTF. The CDR3 DNA follows: TGTGCCAGCAGCTTAGATCGACAGGCCCACTATGGCTACACCTTC. The chain employs TRBV7-2 and TRBJ1-2; perhaps TRBD1 as D (6 bases). CDR1 SGHTA and CDR2 FQGNSA come from the germline V gene. This CDR3 spans 15 amino acids. V was trimmed by 1 base and J by 3 bases, leaving 12 bases between them.

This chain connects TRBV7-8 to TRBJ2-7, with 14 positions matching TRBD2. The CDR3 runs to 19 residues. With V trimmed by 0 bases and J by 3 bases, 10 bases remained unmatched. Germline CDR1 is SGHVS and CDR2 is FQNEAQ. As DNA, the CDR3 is TGTGCCAGCAGCTTAGCATCGGGACTAGCGGGGGTAAGGTTCTACGAGCAGTACTTC. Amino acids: CASSLASGLAGVRFYEQYF. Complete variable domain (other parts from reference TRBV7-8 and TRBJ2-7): GAGVSQSPRYKVAKRGQDVALRCDPISGHVSLFWYQQALGQGPEFLTYFQNEAQLDKSGLPSDRFFAERPEGSVSTLKIQRTQQEDSAVYLCASSLASGLAGVRFYEQYFGPGTRLTVT.

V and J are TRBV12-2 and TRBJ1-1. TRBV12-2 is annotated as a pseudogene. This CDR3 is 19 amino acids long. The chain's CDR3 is CASRPRGPVGPPNLTEAFF. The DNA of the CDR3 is TGTGCAAGTCGCCCCCGAGGCCCAGTAGGACCCCCGAACCTCACTGAAGCTTTCTTT.

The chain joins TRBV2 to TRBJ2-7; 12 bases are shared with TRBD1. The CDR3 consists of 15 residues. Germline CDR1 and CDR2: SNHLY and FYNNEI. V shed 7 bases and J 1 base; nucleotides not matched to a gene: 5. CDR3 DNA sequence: TGTGCCAGCACTAAGGGACAGGGGGCTTCCTACGAGCAGTACTTC. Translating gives CASTKGQGASYEQYF.

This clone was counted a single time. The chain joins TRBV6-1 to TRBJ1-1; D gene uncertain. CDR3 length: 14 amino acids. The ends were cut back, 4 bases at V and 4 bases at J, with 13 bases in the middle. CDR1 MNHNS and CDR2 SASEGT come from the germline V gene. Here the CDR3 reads CASSGMDVGTEAFF. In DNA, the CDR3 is TGTGCCAGCAGTGGAATGGATGTCGGCACTGAAGCTTTCTTT.

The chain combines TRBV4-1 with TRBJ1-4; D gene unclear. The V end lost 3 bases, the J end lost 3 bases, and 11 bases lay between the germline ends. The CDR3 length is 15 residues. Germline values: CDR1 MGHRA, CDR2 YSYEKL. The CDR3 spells CASSQDPDPNEKLFF. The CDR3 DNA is TGCGCCAGCAGCCAGGACCCCGACCCTAATGAAAAACTGTTTTTT.

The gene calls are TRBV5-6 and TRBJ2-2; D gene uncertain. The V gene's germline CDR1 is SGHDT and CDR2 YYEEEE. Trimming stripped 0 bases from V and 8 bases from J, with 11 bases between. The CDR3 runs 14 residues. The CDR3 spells CASSLGIARGELFF. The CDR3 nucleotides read TGTGCCAGCAGCTTGGGGATAGCACGAGGGGAGCTGTTTTTT.

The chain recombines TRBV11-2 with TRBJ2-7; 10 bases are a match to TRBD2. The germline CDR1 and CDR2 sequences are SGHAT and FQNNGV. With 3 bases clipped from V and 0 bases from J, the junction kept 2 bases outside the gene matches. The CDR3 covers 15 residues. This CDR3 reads CASSFIAGGSYEQYF. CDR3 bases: TGTGCCAGCAGCTTCATAGCGGGAGGCTCCTACGAGCAGTACTTC.